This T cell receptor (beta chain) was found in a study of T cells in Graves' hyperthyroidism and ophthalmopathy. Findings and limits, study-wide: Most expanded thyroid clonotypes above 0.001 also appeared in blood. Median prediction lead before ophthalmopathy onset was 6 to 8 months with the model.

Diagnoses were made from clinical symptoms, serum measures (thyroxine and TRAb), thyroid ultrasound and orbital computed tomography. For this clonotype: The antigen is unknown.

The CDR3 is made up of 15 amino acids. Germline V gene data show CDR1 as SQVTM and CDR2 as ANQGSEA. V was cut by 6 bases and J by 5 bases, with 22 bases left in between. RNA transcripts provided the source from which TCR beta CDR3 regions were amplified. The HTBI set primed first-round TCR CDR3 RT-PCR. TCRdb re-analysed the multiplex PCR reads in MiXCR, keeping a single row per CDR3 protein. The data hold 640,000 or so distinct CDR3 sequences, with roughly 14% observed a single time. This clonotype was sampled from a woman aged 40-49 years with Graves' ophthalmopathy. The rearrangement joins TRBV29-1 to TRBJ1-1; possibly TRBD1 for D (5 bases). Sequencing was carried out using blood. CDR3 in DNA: TGCAGCGTCCGGGGGGTGGATCCAATGAGGACTGAAGCTTTCTTT. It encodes CSVRGVDPMRTEAFF.